Described below is a single TCR beta chain sequence and its context. These data come from a study of control samples from healthy donors and cancer patients. V was clipped by 5 bases and J by 3 bases, with 16 bases between them. The CDR3 contains 16 residues. Germline V lookup: CDR1 MDHEN, CDR2 SYDVKM. Produced via immunoSEQ multiplex PCR; TCRdb's table is partial and in-frame only. In the table there are 100,000 to 150,000 clones, approximately 92% of which are singletons. Source material: blood. The chain links TRBV28 to TRBJ1-4, with D hard to call. The TCR was taken from a woman between 50 and 59 years old in good health. The CDR3 DNA reads TGTGCCAGCAGTCCGTCTCACGGGTCAGCTAATGAAAAACTGTTTTTT. Translated: CASSPSHGSANEKLFF.